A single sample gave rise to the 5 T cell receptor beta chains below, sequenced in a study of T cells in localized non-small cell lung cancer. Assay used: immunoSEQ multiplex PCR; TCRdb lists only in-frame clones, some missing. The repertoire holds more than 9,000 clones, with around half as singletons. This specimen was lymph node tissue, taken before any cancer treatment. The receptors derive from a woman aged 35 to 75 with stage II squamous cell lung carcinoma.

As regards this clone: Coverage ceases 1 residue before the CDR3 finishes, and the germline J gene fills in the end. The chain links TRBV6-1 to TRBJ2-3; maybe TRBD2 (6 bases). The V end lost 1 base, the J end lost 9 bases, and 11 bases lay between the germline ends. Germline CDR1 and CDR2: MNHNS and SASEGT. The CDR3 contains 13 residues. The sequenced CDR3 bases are TGTGCCAGCAGTGAAGGTAGGGGAGGCACGCAGTAT. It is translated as CASSEGRGGTQY. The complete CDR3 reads CASSEGRGGTQYF.

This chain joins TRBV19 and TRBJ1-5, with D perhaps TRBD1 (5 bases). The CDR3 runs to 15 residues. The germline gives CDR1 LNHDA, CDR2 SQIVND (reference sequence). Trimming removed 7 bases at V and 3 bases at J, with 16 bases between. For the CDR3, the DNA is TGTGCCAGTACCTCCCGGGTGGACATCAATCAGCCCCAGCATTTT. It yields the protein CASTSRVDINQPQHF.

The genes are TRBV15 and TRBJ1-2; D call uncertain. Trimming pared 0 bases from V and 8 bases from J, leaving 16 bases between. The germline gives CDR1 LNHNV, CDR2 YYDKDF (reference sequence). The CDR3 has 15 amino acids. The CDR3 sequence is CATSREILLGGGYTF. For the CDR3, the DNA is TGTGCCACCAGCAGAGAGATTCTACTCGGCGGGGGCTACACCTTC.

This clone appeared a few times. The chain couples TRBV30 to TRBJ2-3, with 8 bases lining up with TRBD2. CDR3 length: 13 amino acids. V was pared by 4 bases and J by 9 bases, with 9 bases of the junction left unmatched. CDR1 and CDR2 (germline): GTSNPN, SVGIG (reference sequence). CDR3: CAWNPAGVMTQYF. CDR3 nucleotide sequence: TGTGCCTGGAACCCAGCGGGAGTAATGACGCAGTATTTT.

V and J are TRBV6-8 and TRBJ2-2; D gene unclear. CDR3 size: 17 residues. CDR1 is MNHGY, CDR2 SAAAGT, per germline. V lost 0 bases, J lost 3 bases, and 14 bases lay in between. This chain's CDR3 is CASSYSAKAGYTGELFF. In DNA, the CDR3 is TGTGCCAGCAGTTACTCAGCCAAGGCAGGCTACACCGGGGAGCTGTTTTTT.